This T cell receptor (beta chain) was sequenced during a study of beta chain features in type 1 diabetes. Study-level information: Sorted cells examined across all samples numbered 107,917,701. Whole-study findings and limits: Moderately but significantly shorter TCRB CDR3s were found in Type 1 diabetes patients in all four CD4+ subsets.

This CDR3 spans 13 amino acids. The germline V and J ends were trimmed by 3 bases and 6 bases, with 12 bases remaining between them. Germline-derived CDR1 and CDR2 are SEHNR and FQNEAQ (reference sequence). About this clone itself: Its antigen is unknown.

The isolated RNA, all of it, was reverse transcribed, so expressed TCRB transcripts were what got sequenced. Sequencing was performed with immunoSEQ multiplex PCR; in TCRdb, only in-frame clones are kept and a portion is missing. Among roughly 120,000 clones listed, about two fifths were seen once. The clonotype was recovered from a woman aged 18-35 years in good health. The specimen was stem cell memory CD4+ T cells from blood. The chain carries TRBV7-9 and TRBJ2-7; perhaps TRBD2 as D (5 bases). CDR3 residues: CASSFFGGLEQYF. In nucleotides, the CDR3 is TGTGCCAGCAGCTTTTTTGGAGGCCTCGAGCAGTACTTC.